The subject of this entry is one T cell receptor beta chain. Per the study methods: Reference gene primer amplification yielded estimated nucleated cell counts. Some clones are missing from TCRdb's copy, which holds only in-frame ones; the method was immunoSEQ multiplex PCR. That table gives V, J and clone size, and the DNA gave D and trimming. In the table there are fewer than 40,000 clones, roughly 80% of which are singletons. The CDR3 is 11 amino acids. These data belong to a study of blood T cell repertoires in COVID-19. Overall study: There were acute and convalescent COVID-19 samples, and they came from the United States, Italy and Spain. PBMCs, B-cell-depleted T cells, or T cells provided the cDNA or gDNA that made up the material.

The specimen was peripheral blood. The source of this sequence is a human donor in a cohort sampled during active COVID-19. The chain employs TRBV21-1 and TRBJ2-7; the D call in the table, TRBD2, was not verified against the DNA. TRBV21-1 is designated a pseudogene. The CDR3 coding sequence is TGTGCCAGCAGGGGAGTTTACGAGCAGTACTTC. Translating gives CASRGVYEQYF.